These T cell receptor beta chains were read from a single sample in a study of cytomegalovirus exposure and HLA in healthy donors. Only in-frame clones appear in the TCRdb table, and some are missing; sequencing was by immunoSEQ multiplex PCR. Of tens of thousands of clones listed, more than 85% were seen once; the top ten hold over 6%. The source material was PBMCs. Source of these receptors: a young woman in good health and CMV-seropositive. Both conserved end residues are part of each CDR3. A D gene is named only where the DNA matches it firmly. For some rows the clone size is stated as once, few or many, or as a class when expanded; others skip it.

.	TRBV28	.	TRBJ1-6	TGTGCCAGCAGCTCGCCGGACAGCTATAATTCACCCCTCCACTTT	CASSSPDSYNSPLHF
.	TRBV6-4	TRBD2	TRBJ2-3	TGTGCCAGCAGTGTGCGGGGGGATAGAGATACGCAGTATTTT	CASSVRGDRDTQYF
.	TRBV18	.	TRBJ1-1	TGTGCCAGCTCACTCCTACGGGAGAACACTGAAGCTTTCTTT	CASSLLRENTEAFF
.	TRBV10-2	TRBD2	TRBJ2-7	TGCGCCAGCAACCCGGGACTAGCGGGAGGGGACACCTACGAGCAGTACTTC	CASNPGLAGGDTYEQYF
.	TRBV6-5	TRBD2	TRBJ2-7	TGTGCCAGCAGTTACAACGCGGGAGGTGACGAGCAGTACTTC	CASSYNAGGDEQYF
.	TRBV15	.	TRBJ2-7	TGTGCCACCAGCAGAGGTAACAGGGACGAGCAGTACTTC	CATSRGNRDEQYF
.	TRBV20-1	.	TRBJ1-1	TGCAGTGGGACAGAGAACACTGAAGCTTTCTTT	CSGTENTEAFF
.	TRBV2	TRBD2	TRBJ2-3	TGTGCCAGCAACGGACTAGCGGTCACAGATACGCAGTATTTT	CASNGLAVTDTQYF
.	TRBV19	.	TRBJ2-6	TGTGCCAGTAGTATGGGGAGGTACTCTGGGGCCAACGTCCTGACTTTC	CASSMGRYSGANVLTF
.	TRBV5-8	.	TRBJ1-1	TGTGCCAGCAGCCCTAGGGGGATTCTTCAAACGGGGGCTTTCTTT	CASSPRGILQTGAFF
.	TRBV2	TRBD1	TRBJ1-1	TGTGCCAGCAGCTCCGCCCAGGGGGCGAACACTGAAGCTTTCTTT	CASSSAQGANTEAFF
.	TRBV7-8	.	TRBJ1-2	TGTGCCAGCAGCCCTCCGACAGCGGGGGGTGAAGGCTACACCTTC	CASSPPTAGGEGYTF
.	TRBV28	.	TRBJ1-2	TGTGCCAGCAGCTCCCCTCCGCAGATTAACTATGGCTACACCTTC	CASSSPPQINYGYTF
once	TRBV5-6	.	TRBJ1-1	TGTGCCAGCAGCTTGGGGGACAACCGAGTTTTCAGGGCTTTCTTT	CASSLGDNRVFRAFF
.	TRBV28	TRBD1	TRBJ2-6	TGTGCCAGCAGCCCGACGACAGGGGGCTATGGGGCCAACGTCCTGACTTTC	CASSPTTGGYGANVLTF
.	TRBV9	.	TRBJ2-1	TGTGCCAGCAGCCGGGGTAGCTCCTACAATGAGCAGTTCTTC	CASSRGSSYNEQFF
.	TRBV5-1	.	TRBJ2-6	TGCGCCAGCAGCTTGCGTGGGGGCCTCTCGGTAACTGGGGCCAACGTCCTGACTTTC	CASSLRGGLSVTGANVLTF
.	TRBV7-2	TRBD2	TRBJ2-1	TGTGCCAGCACCCCCGGGGCGGGAGGGTACAATGAGCAGTTCTTC	CASTPGAGGYNEQFF
.	TRBV20-1	.	TRBJ1-1	TGCAGTGTTAGCGGGGGGGCTTTCTTT	CSVSGGAFF
.	TRBV7-9	TRBD1	TRBJ1-4	TGTGCCAGCAGCGATACCGGGACAGAAGATGAAAAACTGTTTTTT	CASSDTGTEDEKLFF
.	TRBV6-5	TRBD1	TRBJ1-2	TGTGCCAGCAGTTACGGGGACAGCTATGGCTACACCTTC	CASSYGDSYGYTF
.	TRBV2	TRBD2	TRBJ2-1	TGTGCCAGCAGTAAAGGACTAGTTCGGGTTCGTGAGCAGTTCTTC	CASSKGLVRVREQFF
.	TRBV27	TRBD2	TRBJ2-2	TGTGCCAGCACTCCGACTAGCGGGAGGTGGGCAGCGGGGGAGCTGTTTTTT	CASTPTSGRWAAGELFF
once	TRBV13	.	TRBJ2-7	TGTGCCAGCAGCTTTGGCCGAAGAACCTACGAGCAGTACTTC	CASSFGRRTYEQYF
.	TRBV30	.	TRBJ2-3	TGTGCCTGGAGTGGTTTCGGGGTAGGGACAGATACGCAGTATTTT	CAWSGFGVGTDTQYF
.	TRBV6-4	.	TRBJ2-1	TGTGCCAGCAGTGTGGACAGCTACAATGAGCAGTTCTTC	CASSVDSYNEQFF
.	TRBV6-6	.	TRBJ2-1	TGTGCCAGCAGCCAACAGGTGGATTTGTTCTTC	CASSQQVDLFF
.	TRBV27	TRBD1	TRBJ2-7	TGTGCCAGCAGCCTACAGGGGGCGGTCGAGCAGTACTTC	CASSLQGAVEQYF
.	TRBV7-6	.	TRBJ1-1	TGTGCCAGCAAACCCGGGAACGCAAGCCCCGCAGCTTTCTTT	CASKPGNASPAAFF
once	TRBV5-5	TRBD1	TRBJ1-3	TGTGCCAGCAGCACCGGGACAGGAAGAGCTGGAAACACCATATATTTT	CASSTGTGRAGNTIYF
.	TRBV4-2	TRBD2	TRBJ2-7	TGTGCCAGCAGCCAAGTCCCGGGACTAAGTTACGAGCAGTACTTC	CASSQVPGLSYEQYF
.	TRBV7-9	TRBD1	TRBJ2-2	TGTGCCAGCAGCCGGGGACAGGGGCAGCAGAACACCGGGGAGCTGTTTTTT	CASSRGQGQQNTGELFF
.	TRBV27	.	TRBJ2-1	TGTGCCAGCAGTTTCTCTGGCGGAAGCTCCTACAATGAGCAGTTCTTC	CASSFSGGSSYNEQFF
.	TRBV7-2	.	TRBJ2-2	TGTGCCAGCAGCTTAGTAGGGGTCAGCACGAACACCGGGGAGCTGTTTTTT	CASSLVGVSTNTGELFF
.	TRBV27	TRBD1	TRBJ2-2	TGTGCCAGCAGAGGGACAGCAGACACCGGGGAGCTGTTTTTT	CASRGTADTGELFF
few	TRBV9	.	TRBJ2-1	TGTGCCAGCAGCGTAGGGTTGACTAATGAGCAGTTCTTC	CASSVGLTNEQFF
.	TRBV30	.	TRBJ2-7	TGTGCCTGGAGGACATCTCACTCCTACGAGCAGTACTTC	CAWRTSHSYEQYF
once	TRBV29-1	.	TRBJ1-2	TGCAGCGTTGAAGGGCCTTCCATCGGCTACACCTTC	CSVEGPSIGYTF
.	TRBV29-1	TRBD1	TRBJ2-1	TGCAGCGTTGAACCTAACAGGGGCGGTTCCTACAATGAGCAGTTCTTC	CSVEPNRGGSYNEQFF
.	TRBV5-1	.	TRBJ1-2	TGCGCCAGCAGCTTCACGGGGCGGGAAGCTAACTATGGCTACACCTTC	CASSFTGREANYGYTF
once	TRBV21-1	.	TRBJ1-2	TGTGCCAGCAGCAAAGGACCCAGAGGTGGCTACACCTTC	CASSKGPRGGYTF
.	TRBV28	.	TRBJ1-1	TGTGCCAGCCGATGGACAGACATGAACACTGAAGCTTTCTTT	CASRWTDMNTEAFF
once	TRBV7-8	TRBD2	TRBJ2-3	TGTGCCAGCAGCCGCGGGGGGTTCTGGGATACGCAGTATTTT	CASSRGGFWDTQYF
.	TRBV6-1	.	TRBJ1-1	TGTGCCAGCACCATCCTTGCGGCCACTGAAGCTTTCTTT	CASTILAATEAFF
once	TRBV4-1	.	TRBJ2-3	TGCGCCAGCAGCCGGGGGGGCGGGGGACCAGATACGCAGTATTTT	CASSRGGGGPDTQYF
.	TRBV2	.	TRBJ2-7	TGTGCCAGCAGGAACAACGAGCAGTACTTC	CASRNNEQYF
.	TRBV2	.	TRBJ2-3	TGTGCCAGCAGCGCCGGGCGGACTCTTAGCACAGATACGCAGTATTTT	CASSAGRTLSTDTQYF
.	TRBV4-2	.	TRBJ1-2	TGTGCCAGCAGCCAAGACCGGGTTGGGTATGGCTACACCTTC	CASSQDRVGYGYTF
.	TRBV27	.	TRBJ1-4	TGTGCCAGCAGTCAAAGACTGGCTGCTAATGAAAAACTGTTTTTT	CASSQRLAANEKLFF
.	TRBV18	TRBD1	TRBJ1-6	TGTGCCAGCTCACCACCGGGACAGAAGGGTTCACCCCTCCACTTT	CASSPPGQKGSPLHF
.	TRBV5-8	.	TRBJ1-5	TGTGCCAGCAGCTCGAGGCAGCCCCAGCATTTT	CASSSRQPQHF
.	TRBV5-1	TRBD2	TRBJ2-1	TGCGCCAGCAGCTTCCTAGCGGGAGGCAATGAGCAGTTCTTC	CASSFLAGGNEQFF
.	TRBV4-1	.	TRBJ1-4	TGCGCCAGCAGCCAAGGGTCAGGGAAACATGAAAAACTGTTTTTT	CASSQGSGKHEKLFF